A selection of T cell receptor beta chains follows, all from one sample in a study of T cells after yellow fever vaccination. TCRdb reprocessed the 5' RACE reads with MiXCR, giving one entry per CDR3 protein. The data contain 400,000 to 650,000 distinct CDR3 sequences, 20% to 25% of them singletons. This material consisted of PBMCs, taken about 21 days after the first yellow fever vaccination. Receptor source: a man between 18 and 29 years old who received the YFV17D yellow fever vaccine. CDR3s include the opening cysteine and the closing phenylalanine or tryptophan. Each record gives: CDR3 protein, CDR3 DNA, D gene, V gene, J gene, clone size. A D gene is named only where the DNA matches it firmly. Not every row has a clone size; where given, it reads once, few, many or a size class.

cdr3_aa: CATMGQGGTGELFF
cdr3_nt: TGTGCCACCATGGGGCAGGGTGGCACCGGGGAGCTGTTTTTT
d_call: .
v_call: TRBV24-1
j_call: TRBJ2-2
clone_size: .

cdr3_aa: CASSKGEKFYEQFF
cdr3_nt: TGTGCCAGCAGCAAAGGGGAAAAATTCTATGAGCAGTTCTTC
d_call: .
v_call: TRBV12-3/TRBV12-4
j_call: TRBJ2-1
clone_size: .

cdr3_aa: CSVEAQGRETQYF
cdr3_nt: TGCAGCGTTGAAGCGCAGGGTCGGGAGACCCAGTACTTC
d_call: .
v_call: TRBV29-1
j_call: TRBJ2-5
clone_size: .

cdr3_aa: CASSLDGQETQYF
cdr3_nt: TGTGCCAGCAGCTTGGACGGGCAAGAGACCCAGTACTTC
d_call: .
v_call: TRBV5-6
j_call: TRBJ2-5
clone_size: .

cdr3_aa: CASRDVAGASADTQYF
cdr3_nt: TGTGCCAGCAGGGACGTCGCGGGGGCAAGCGCAGATACGCAGTATTTT
d_call: .
v_call: TRBV4-2
j_call: TRBJ2-3
clone_size: few

cdr3_aa: CAISEPSRNYGYTF
cdr3_nt: TGTGCCATCAGTGAGCCGTCCCGTAACTATGGCTACACCTTC
d_call: .
v_call: TRBV10-3
j_call: TRBJ1-2
clone_size: many

cdr3_aa: CSVETGASAYNEQFF
cdr3_nt: TGCAGCGTTGAGACTGGTGCTAGCGCTTACAATGAGCAGTTCTTC
d_call: .
v_call: TRBV29-1
j_call: TRBJ2-1
clone_size: few

cdr3_aa: CASHGGRTQETQYF
cdr3_nt: TGCGCCAGCCATGGGGGACGGACCCAAGAGACCCAGTACTTC
d_call: .
v_call: TRBV5-1
j_call: TRBJ2-5
clone_size: .

cdr3_aa: CASSAHRGRDTGELFF
cdr3_nt: TGCGCCAGCAGCGCGCACCGAGGGAGGGACACCGGGGAGCTGTTTTTT
d_call: TRBD2
v_call: TRBV5-1
j_call: TRBJ2-2
clone_size: .

cdr3_aa: CASSHGGYYEQYF
cdr3_nt: TGTGCCAGCAGCCACGGCGGGTACTACGAGCAGTACTTC
d_call: .
v_call: TRBV14
j_call: TRBJ2-7
clone_size: .

cdr3_aa: CASSPLGEGFTEAFF
cdr3_nt: TGTGCCAGCAGCCCTTTGGGGGAAGGATTCACTGAAGCTTTCTTT
d_call: .
v_call: TRBV4-2
j_call: TRBJ1-1
clone_size: few

cdr3_aa: CASSYRGTRELFF
cdr3_nt: TGTGCCAGCAGTTACAGGGGGACCAGGGAGCTGTTTTTT
d_call: TRBD1
v_call: TRBV12-3/TRBV12-4
j_call: TRBJ2-2
clone_size: few

cdr3_aa: CASSPDGPYGYTF
cdr3_nt: TGTGCCAGCAGCCCGGACGGCCCCTATGGCTACACCTTC
d_call: .
v_call: TRBV9
j_call: TRBJ1-2
clone_size: .

cdr3_aa: CASSLKGLALGNEQFF
cdr3_nt: TGTGCCAGCAGCTTAAAGGGACTAGCCCTGGGGAATGAGCAGTTCTTC
d_call: TRBD2
v_call: TRBV7-3
j_call: TRBJ2-1
clone_size: few

cdr3_aa: CASSLIWGNTEAFF
cdr3_nt: TGTGCCAGCAGTTTAATCTGGGGGAACACTGAAGCTTTCTTT
d_call: .
v_call: TRBV28
j_call: TRBJ1-1
clone_size: many

cdr3_aa: CASSESGIMDF
cdr3_nt: TGTGCCAGCAGTGAATCCGGGATCATGGACTTC
d_call: .
v_call: TRBV6-1
j_call: TRBJ2-4
clone_size: .

cdr3_aa: CASSLGDSESSYNEQFF
cdr3_nt: TGTGCCAGCAGCTTAGGGGACTCCGAAAGCTCCTACAATGAGCAGTTCTTC
d_call: .
v_call: TRBV7-9
j_call: TRBJ2-1
clone_size: .

cdr3_aa: CASSLLPGDGTDTQYF
cdr3_nt: TGCGCCAGCAGCTTGCTCCCCGGGGATGGCACAGATACGCAGTATTTT
d_call: .
v_call: TRBV5-1
j_call: TRBJ2-3
clone_size: once

cdr3_aa: CAISVSGAGYTF
cdr3_nt: TGTGCCATCAGTGTTTCTGGGGCTGGCTACACCTTC
d_call: .
v_call: TRBV10-3
j_call: TRBJ1-2
clone_size: .

cdr3_aa: CASSLEGPDTEAFF
cdr3_nt: TGCGCCAGCAGCTTGGAGGGACCCGACACTGAAGCTTTCTTT
d_call: .
v_call: TRBV5-1
j_call: TRBJ1-1
clone_size: .

cdr3_aa: CASRGIDRETQYF
cdr3_nt: TGTGCCAGCAGGGGGATAGACCGAGAGACCCAGTACTTC
d_call: .
v_call: TRBV14
j_call: TRBJ2-5
clone_size: few

cdr3_aa: CASSKQGRYGYTF
cdr3_nt: TGTGCCAGCAGCAAACAGGGCCGGTATGGCTACACCTTC
d_call: .
v_call: TRBV6-2/TRBV6-3
j_call: TRBJ1-2
clone_size: few

cdr3_aa: CASSLYSTTIYF
cdr3_nt: TGTGCCAGCAGTTTATACAGTACCACCATATATTTT
d_call: .
v_call: TRBV12-3/TRBV12-4
j_call: TRBJ1-3
clone_size: .

cdr3_aa: CATRHYNSPLHF
cdr3_nt: TGTGCCACCAGGCACTATAATTCACCCCTCCACTTT
d_call: .
v_call: TRBV6-5
j_call: TRBJ1-6
clone_size: .

cdr3_aa: CASSYFSRGAQVYGYTF
cdr3_nt: TGTGCCAGCAGTTATTTCTCACGGGGGGCCCAAGTCTATGGCTACACCTTC
d_call: .
v_call: TRBV28
j_call: TRBJ1-2
clone_size: .

cdr3_aa: CASSLGGGGHQPQHF
cdr3_nt: TGTGCCAGCAGCTTGGGGGGCGGGGGGCATCAGCCCCAGCATTTT
d_call: .
v_call: TRBV7-8
j_call: TRBJ1-5
clone_size: .

cdr3_aa: CSARLAETQYF
cdr3_nt: TGCAGTGCTCGACTAGCGGAGACCCAGTACTTC
d_call: TRBD2
v_call: TRBV20-1
j_call: TRBJ2-5
clone_size: few

cdr3_aa: CASSFSRVKAEAFF
cdr3_nt: TGTGCCAGCAGCTTTAGCAGGGTCAAGGCTGAAGCTTTCTTT
d_call: .
v_call: TRBV7-8
j_call: TRBJ1-1
clone_size: .

cdr3_aa: CASSQDWSGREKLFF
cdr3_nt: TGCGCCAGCAGCCAAGATTGGTCAGGGCGGGAAAAACTGTTTTTT
d_call: .
v_call: TRBV4-1
j_call: TRBJ1-4
clone_size: once

cdr3_aa: CASSYGGADVSGANVLTF
cdr3_nt: TGTGCCAGCAGTTACGGCGGGGCGGACGTCTCTGGGGCCAACGTCCTGACTTTC
d_call: .
v_call: TRBV6-5
j_call: TRBJ2-6
clone_size: .

cdr3_aa: CASSRRRTGLSSYNEQFF
cdr3_nt: TGTGCCAGCAGCAGACGAAGGACAGGGCTGAGCTCCTACAATGAGCAGTTCTTC
d_call: TRBD1
v_call: TRBV11-1
j_call: TRBJ2-1
clone_size: .

cdr3_aa: CASSLVSRSYGYTF
cdr3_nt: TGCGCCAGCAGCTTGGTCTCCCGTTCATATGGCTACACCTTC
d_call: .
v_call: TRBV5-1
j_call: TRBJ1-2
clone_size: .

cdr3_aa: CASSEALLMGGHADTQYF
cdr3_nt: TGTGCCAGCAGTGAAGCTCTCCTGATGGGGGGGCACGCAGATACGCAGTATTTT
d_call: .
v_call: TRBV6-1
j_call: TRBJ2-3
clone_size: .